Listed below are T cell receptor beta chains from one sample, sequenced in a study of T cells in Graves' hyperthyroidism and ophthalmopathy. TCRdb fed the multiplex PCR reads into MiXCR, producing one record per CDR3 protein. The table lists approximately 520,000 distinct CDR3 sequences, roughly 20% of them singletons. Sequenced material: blood. The receptors originated from a man aged 18 to 30 with Graves' hyperthyroidism. Each CDR3 is given with its conserved first and last residue. A D gene is named only where the DNA matches it firmly. Size values are once, few and many counts, or a class for expanded clones, and some rows have none.

j_call | v_call | clone_size | cdr3_length | d_call | cdr3_aa | cdr3_nt
TRBJ2-5 | TRBV7-9 | NA | 16 | NA | CASSPSRRTGVETQYF | TGTGCCAGCAGCCCTAGTAGGAGGACGGGGGTGGAGACCCAGTACTTC
TRBJ2-7 | TRBV15 | NA | 13 | NA | CATSRDRLGEQYF | TGTGCCACCAGCAGAGATCGATTGGGCGAGCAGTACTTC
TRBJ2-2 | TRBV5-1 | many | 15 | TRBD1 | CASSPGTGLTGELFF | TGCGCCAGCAGTCCCGGGACAGGACTTACCGGGGAGCTGTTTTTT
TRBJ2-7 | TRBV28 | many | 11 | NA | CASSFSYEQYF | TGTGCCAGCAGCTTCTCCTACGAGCAGTACTTC
TRBJ2-7 | TRBV5-1 | NA | 14 | NA | CASSPVQGSYEQYF | TGCGCCAGCAGTCCCGTCCAAGGCTCCTACGAGCAGTACTTC
TRBJ2-5 | TRBV12-3/TRBV12-4 | many | 15 | NA | CASSLSREIQETQYF | TGTGCCAGCAGTTTAAGCAGGGAGATCCAAGAGACCCAGTACTTC
TRBJ2-7 | TRBV12-3/TRBV12-4 | many | 14 | NA | CASSLFAGDGEQYF | TGTGCCAGCAGTTTATTCGCCGGCGATGGGGAGCAGTACTTC
TRBJ1-2 | TRBV10-3 | many | 13 | NA | CAISESANYGYTF | TGTGCCATCAGTGAGTCGGCTAACTATGGCTACACCTTC
TRBJ2-2 | TRBV24-1 | many | 13 | NA | CATRGGSTGELFF | TGTGCCACCAGGGGAGGCAGCACCGGGGAGCTGTTTTTT
TRBJ1-2 | TRBV12-3/TRBV12-4 | many | 13 | TRBD1 | CASRAQGADGYTF | TGTGCCAGCAGAGCACAGGGGGCGGATGGCTACACCTTC
TRBJ2-7 | TRBV28 | many | 14 | NA | CASSLGQPTLGKYF | TGTGCCAGCAGTTTGGGCCAGCCGACCCTCGGCAAGTACTTC
TRBJ1-2 | TRBV29-1 | many | 15 | TRBD1 | CSVEGAVDRGYGYTF | TGCAGCGTTGAAGGGGCGGTGGACAGGGGGTATGGCTACACCTTC
TRBJ1-1 | TRBV19 | many | 13 | NA | CASSTTRNTEAFF | TGTGCCAGTAGTACCACGAGGAACACTGAAGCTTTCTTT
TRBJ1-2 | TRBV6-5 | many | 13 | NA | CASSYSSGDGYTF | TGTGCCAGCAGTTACTCGTCGGGGGATGGCTACACCTTC
TRBJ1-1 | TRBV4-1 | once | 14 | NA | CASTQTERNTEACF | TGCGCCAGCACCCAGACCGAGCGGAACACTGAAGCTTGCTTT
TRBJ1-5 | TRBV11-1 | NA | 17 | NA | CASSFDMSLGINQPQHF | TGTGCCAGCAGCTTCGACATGAGCTTAGGTATAAATCAGCCCCAGCATTTT
TRBJ1-5 | TRBV2 | many | 16 | NA | CASSDRWGGGNQPQHF | TGTGCCAGCAGTGACCGGTGGGGGGGAGGCAATCAGCCCCAGCATTTT
TRBJ1-5 | TRBV19 | many | 14 | NA | CASKRWGSNQPQHF | TGTGCCAGTAAGCGTTGGGGAAGCAATCAGCCCCAGCATTTT
TRBJ1-2 | TRBV10-2 | NA | 14 | NA | CASRAGTTNYGYTF | TGCGCCAGCAGAGCCGGGACAACCAACTATGGCTACACCTTC